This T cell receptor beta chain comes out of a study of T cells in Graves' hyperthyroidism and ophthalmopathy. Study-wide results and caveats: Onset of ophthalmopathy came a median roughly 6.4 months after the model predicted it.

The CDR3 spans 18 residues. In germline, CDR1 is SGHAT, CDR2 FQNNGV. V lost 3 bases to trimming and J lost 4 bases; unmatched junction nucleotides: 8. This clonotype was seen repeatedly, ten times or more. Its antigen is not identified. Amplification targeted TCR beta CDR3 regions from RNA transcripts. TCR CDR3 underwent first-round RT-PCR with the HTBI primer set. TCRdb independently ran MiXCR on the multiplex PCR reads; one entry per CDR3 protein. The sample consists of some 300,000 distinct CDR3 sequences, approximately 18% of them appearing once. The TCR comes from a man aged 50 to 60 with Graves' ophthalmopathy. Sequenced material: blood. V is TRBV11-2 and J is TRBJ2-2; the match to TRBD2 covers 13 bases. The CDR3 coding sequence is TGTGCCAGCAGCTTTCGAGGACTAGCGGGAGCATTCACCGGGGAGCTGTTTTTT. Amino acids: CASSFRGLAGAFTGELFF.